This entry concerns a single TCR beta chain. The target antigen is unknown. Sequenced by immunoSEQ multiplex PCR; TCRdb stores in-frame clones only, minus some. The table lists more than 75,000 clones, about three quarters of them singletons. The sample comes from a study of radiotherapy plus CTLA-4 blockade in lung cancer. On the study more broadly: An objective response was seen in roughly a sixth of patients, and disease control in about 31%. Points from the study as a whole: Tumor-origin TCR clones grew in blood after radiotherapy plus ipilimumab.

CTLA-4 blockade with ipilimumab, together with focal radiation, was given to patients with chemo-refractory metastatic non-small-cell lung cancer. The CDR3 totals 13 residues. Germline V CDR1 and CDR2: MNHEY, SVGAGI. V was shortened by 2 bases and J by 3 bases, with 8 bases between the two germline ends. V and J are TRBV6-5 and TRBJ2-7; no definite D call. Source: peripheral blood, taken from a patient treated with radiotherapy plus ipilimumab. The clonotype originates from a human donor with non-small cell lung cancer that progressed on radiotherapy plus ipilimumab. The CDR3 nucleotides are TGTGCCAGCAGTTACAGGCTGGGCTACGAGCAGTACTTC. Protein: CASSYRLGYEQYF.